This is a list of T cell receptor beta chains from one sample in a study of T-cell reconstitution after alpha-beta-depleted transplantation in children. TCRdb independently ran MiXCR on the PCR reads; one entry per CDR3 protein. The sample includes 150,000 to 250,000 distinct CDR3 sequences, 6.3% of them seen just once. Sequenced here: PBMCs, sampled before TCRalphabeta/CD19-depleted stem cell transplant. Receptors were obtained from a girl under three years old with combined immunodeficiency, due to receive a stem cell transplant. Both conserved end residues are part of each CDR3. A D gene is named only where the DNA matches it firmly. Clone size is shown for a subset of rows, as once, few, many or a class of expanded clone.

d_gene: NA; j_gene: TRBJ2-1; abundance: many; v_gene: TRBV29-1; CDR3aa: CSVELPFGSQPYNEQFF; CDR3nt: TGCAGCGTTGAACTCCCCTTCGGCAGCCAACCTTACAATGAGCAGTTCTTC
d_gene: TRBD1; j_gene: TRBJ2-3; abundance: many; v_gene: TRBV7-6; CDR3aa: CASSLGPSQGADTQYF; CDR3nt: TGTGCCAGCAGCTTAGGTCCGAGTCAGGGGGCAGATACGCAGTATTTT
d_gene: TRBD1; j_gene: TRBJ2-7; abundance: few; v_gene: TRBV4-3; CDR3aa: CASSRSGQGPYEQYF; CDR3nt: TGCGCCAGCAGCCGGTCGGGACAGGGTCCCTACGAGCAGTACTTC
d_gene: NA; j_gene: TRBJ1-4; abundance: many; v_gene: TRBV20-1; CDR3aa: CSARDLGNEKLFF; CDR3nt: TGCAGTGCTAGAGATCTTGGTAATGAAAAACTGTTTTTT
d_gene: NA; j_gene: TRBJ2-5; abundance: many; v_gene: TRBV29-1; CDR3aa: CSVVYGGVGKETQYF; CDR3nt: TGCAGCGTTGTCTACGGCGGCGTTGGGAAAGAGACCCAGTACTTC
d_gene: TRBD2; j_gene: TRBJ2-1; abundance: many; v_gene: TRBV5-5; CDR3aa: CASSLAGVSYNEQFF; CDR3nt: TGTGCCAGCAGCTTAGCGGGGGTATCCTACAATGAGCAGTTCTTC
d_gene: TRBD2; j_gene: TRBJ2-7; abundance: few; v_gene: TRBV7-8; CDR3aa: CASSLGLAGGLSYEQYF; CDR3nt: TGTGCCAGCAGCTTGGGACTAGCGGGAGGTCTCTCTTACGAGCAGTACTTC
d_gene: NA; j_gene: TRBJ2-3; abundance: many; v_gene: TRBV4-1; CDR3aa: CASSQIGRTDTQYF; CDR3nt: TGCGCCAGCAGCCAGATTGGGCGTACAGATACGCAGTATTTT
d_gene: TRBD2; j_gene: TRBJ2-3; abundance: many; v_gene: TRBV4-1; CDR3aa: CASSQGLAASRDTQYF; CDR3nt: TGCGCCAGCAGCCAAGGCCTAGCGGCGTCCCGAGATACGCAGTATTTT
d_gene: TRBD2; j_gene: TRBJ2-3; abundance: many; v_gene: TRBV7-6; CDR3aa: CASSLAIAGGRTDTQYF; CDR3nt: TGTGCCAGCAGCTTAGCGATAGCGGGGGGACGCACAGATACGCAGTATTTT
d_gene: NA; j_gene: TRBJ2-7; abundance: NA; v_gene: TRBV6-1; CDR3aa: CASSEVGGTYEQYF; CDR3nt: TGTGCCAGCAGTGAAGTTGGGGGTACCTACGAGCAGTACTTC
d_gene: TRBD2; j_gene: TRBJ2-3; abundance: few; v_gene: TRBV14; CDR3aa: CASSQVAGVTDTQYF; CDR3nt: TGTGCCAGCAGCCAAGTAGCGGGGGTCACAGATACGCAGTATTTT
d_gene: TRBD2; j_gene: TRBJ2-3; abundance: few; v_gene: TRBV4-1; CDR3aa: CASSRTGTRGGEGADTQYF; CDR3nt: TGCGCCAGCAGCCGAACCGGGACTAGAGGCGGTGAGGGAGCAGATACGCAGTATTTT
d_gene: NA; j_gene: TRBJ2-3; abundance: many; v_gene: TRBV5-5; CDR3aa: CASSLPRITDTQYF; CDR3nt: TGTGCCAGCAGCTTGCCGCGGATCACAGATACGCAGTATTTT
d_gene: NA; j_gene: TRBJ2-3; abundance: many; v_gene: TRBV24-1; CDR3aa: CATSLGAHFTDTQYF; CDR3nt: TGTGCCACCAGTTTGGGGGCCCATTTCACAGATACGCAGTATTTT
d_gene: NA; j_gene: TRBJ2-2; abundance: once; v_gene: TRBV2; CDR3aa: CTSSFPGPQFPNTGELFF; CDR3nt: TGTACCAGCAGTTTCCCGGGACCCCAATTCCCTAACACCGGGGAGCTGTTTTTT
d_gene: TRBD1; j_gene: TRBJ2-7; abundance: many; v_gene: TRBV29-1; CDR3aa: CSVRTGMDEQYF; CDR3nt: TGCAGCGTGAGGACAGGGATGGACGAGCAGTACTTC
d_gene: NA; j_gene: TRBJ2-3; abundance: many; v_gene: TRBV7-3; CDR3aa: CASSLQGARTDTQYF; CDR3nt: TGTGCCAGCAGCTTACAGGGAGCGAGAACAGATACGCAGTATTTT
d_gene: TRBD1; j_gene: TRBJ2-1; abundance: many; v_gene: TRBV29-1; CDR3aa: CSVEETGVYNEQFF; CDR3nt: TGCAGCGTTGAGGAGACAGGGGTTTACAATGAGCAGTTCTTC
d_gene: NA; j_gene: TRBJ2-6; abundance: many; v_gene: TRBV29-1; CDR3aa: CSVEDGSGANVLTF; CDR3nt: TGCAGCGTTGAAGACGGCTCTGGGGCCAACGTCCTGACTTTC
d_gene: NA; j_gene: TRBJ1-3; abundance: many; v_gene: TRBV7-6; CDR3aa: CASSLARGNTIYF; CDR3nt: TGTGCCAGCAGCTTAGCGCGGGGGAACACCATATATTTT
d_gene: TRBD2; j_gene: TRBJ2-7; abundance: few; v_gene: TRBV29-1; CDR3aa: CSVEVPREGPYEQYF; CDR3nt: TGCAGCGTTGAAGTTCCGCGGGAGGGCCCCTACGAGCAGTACTTC
d_gene: NA; j_gene: TRBJ2-3; abundance: many; v_gene: TRBV7-2; CDR3aa: CASSLSYGGTDTQYF; CDR3nt: TGTGCCAGCAGCTTATCATATGGGGGCACAGATACGCAGTATTTT
d_gene: NA; j_gene: TRBJ2-7; abundance: many; v_gene: TRBV27; CDR3aa: CASSLSSPGAPLTYEQYF; CDR3nt: TGTGCCAGCAGTTTATCCAGTCCAGGGGCCCCGCTAACCTACGAGCAGTACTTC
d_gene: NA; j_gene: TRBJ2-3; abundance: many; v_gene: TRBV7-6; CDR3aa: CASSLTPEGPGTDTQYF; CDR3nt: TGTGCCAGCAGCTTAACCCCAGAGGGTCCGGGCACAGATACGCAGTATTTT
d_gene: TRBD2; j_gene: TRBJ2-3; abundance: many; v_gene: TRBV20-1; CDR3aa: CSAGAGVGTDTQYF; CDR3nt: TGCAGTGCCGGAGCGGGGGTCGGCACAGATACGCAGTATTTT
d_gene: NA; j_gene: TRBJ2-5; abundance: many; v_gene: TRBV4-3; CDR3aa: CASSQDLTQLPQETQYF; CDR3nt: TGCGCCAGCAGCCAAGATCTCACACAACTTCCCCAAGAGACCCAGTACTTC
d_gene: NA; j_gene: TRBJ2-1; abundance: many; v_gene: TRBV20-1; CDR3aa: CSARRLGYNEQFF; CDR3nt: TGCAGTGCTAGAAGACTAGGCTACAATGAGCAGTTCTTC
d_gene: TRBD2; j_gene: TRBJ2-1; abundance: NA; v_gene: TRBV5-4; CDR3aa: CASSLERGTYNEQFF; CDR3nt: TGTGCCAGCAGCTTGGAGCGGGGGACCTACAATGAGCAGTTCTTC
d_gene: NA; j_gene: TRBJ2-5; abundance: many; v_gene: TRBV29-1; CDR3aa: CSVDVLLRDQETQYF; CDR3nt: TGCAGCGTTGATGTTTTGTTGCGGGACCAAGAGACCCAGTACTTC
d_gene: NA; j_gene: TRBJ2-1; abundance: NA; v_gene: TRBV7-3; CDR3aa: CASSIGPTGEQFF; CDR3nt: TGTGCCAGCAGCATAGGACCCACCGGGGAGCAGTTCTTC
d_gene: TRBD2; j_gene: TRBJ2-7; abundance: many; v_gene: TRBV3-1; CDR3aa: CASSPGLADYEQYF; CDR3nt: TGTGCCAGCAGCCCGGGACTAGCGGACTACGAGCAGTACTTC
d_gene: NA; j_gene: TRBJ2-1; abundance: many; v_gene: TRBV27; CDR3aa: CASSHRDWDMEQFF; CDR3nt: TGTGCCAGCAGCCACCGGGACTGGGACATGGAGCAGTTCTTC
d_gene: NA; j_gene: TRBJ1-1; abundance: many; v_gene: TRBV6-2/TRBV6-3; CDR3aa: CASSYWGEAFF; CDR3nt: TGTGCCAGCAGTTACTGGGGTGAAGCTTTCTTT
d_gene: NA; j_gene: TRBJ1-1; abundance: many; v_gene: TRBV4-2; CDR3aa: CASSQVRGSTEAFF; CDR3nt: TGTGCCAGCAGCCAAGTCCGGGGGTCCACTGAAGCTTTCTTT
d_gene: NA; j_gene: TRBJ2-4; abundance: many; v_gene: TRBV12-3/TRBV12-4; CDR3aa: CASSWREMNIQYF; CDR3nt: TGTGCCAGCAGTTGGAGGGAGATGAACATTCAGTACTTC
d_gene: TRBD1; j_gene: TRBJ2-7; abundance: many; v_gene: TRBV28; CDR3aa: CASSWPGQGYEQYF; CDR3nt: TGTGCCAGCAGTTGGCCGGGACAGGGATACGAGCAGTACTTC
d_gene: NA; j_gene: TRBJ2-7; abundance: many; v_gene: TRBV5-1; CDR3aa: CASSLESPLTLSSYEQYF; CDR3nt: TGCGCCAGCAGCTTGGAGTCTCCCCTTACTCTAAGCTCCTACGAGCAGTACTTC
d_gene: NA; j_gene: TRBJ1-3; abundance: many; v_gene: TRBV5-5; CDR3aa: CASSMQTNGNTIYF; CDR3nt: TGTGCCAGCAGTATGCAGACAAATGGAAACACCATATATTTT
d_gene: NA; j_gene: TRBJ1-5; abundance: many; v_gene: TRBV7-2; CDR3aa: CASSLVEGEQPQHF; CDR3nt: TGTGCCAGCAGCTTAGTGGAGGGGGAACAGCCCCAGCATTTT
d_gene: TRBD2; j_gene: TRBJ2-1; abundance: many; v_gene: TRBV29-1; CDR3aa: CSVDGTSAPLSYNEQFF; CDR3nt: TGCAGCGTGGATGGGACTAGCGCCCCCTTATCCTACAATGAGCAGTTCTTC
d_gene: TRBD2; j_gene: TRBJ2-7; abundance: NA; v_gene: TRBV12-3/TRBV12-4; CDR3aa: CTISSGVLAGGSTYEQYF; CDR3nt: TGTACCATCAGTTCCGGGGTTCTAGCGGGAGGATCTACCTACGAGCAGTACTTC
d_gene: TRBD2; j_gene: TRBJ2-7; abundance: few; v_gene: TRBV11-3; CDR3aa: CASSLIPASGDEQYF; CDR3nt: TGTGCCAGCAGCTTAATTCCGGCTAGCGGGGACGAGCAGTACTTC
d_gene: TRBD1; j_gene: TRBJ1-6; abundance: many; v_gene: TRBV12-3/TRBV12-4; CDR3aa: CASSSIDRARDSPLHF; CDR3nt: TGTGCCAGCAGTTCGATCGACAGGGCTCGGGATTCACCCCTCCACTTT
d_gene: NA; j_gene: TRBJ2-7; abundance: many; v_gene: TRBV27; CDR3aa: CASSLGSSGSYEQYF; CDR3nt: TGTGCCAGCAGTTTAGGATCCAGCGGCTCCTACGAGCAGTACTTC
d_gene: NA; j_gene: TRBJ2-1; abundance: many; v_gene: TRBV5-1; CDR3aa: CASSWRPRDYNEQFF; CDR3nt: TGCGCCAGCAGCTGGCGACCGAGGGATTACAATGAGCAGTTCTTC
d_gene: TRBD2; j_gene: TRBJ2-3; abundance: few; v_gene: TRBV11-2; CDR3aa: CASSSEREASLLTDTQYF; CDR3nt: TGTGCCAGCAGCTCCGAGCGGGAGGCCAGTCTACTCACAGATACGCAGTATTTT
d_gene: NA; j_gene: TRBJ2-7; abundance: many; v_gene: TRBV10-3; CDR3aa: CAALDRGGEQYF; CDR3nt: TGTGCCGCCTTGGACCGGGGAGGCGAGCAGTACTTC
d_gene: TRBD2; j_gene: TRBJ2-3; abundance: many; v_gene: TRBV7-3; CDR3aa: CASSGLAGESDTQYF; CDR3nt: TGTGCCAGTTCTGGTTTAGCGGGAGAGTCAGATACGCAGTATTTT
d_gene: NA; j_gene: TRBJ2-7; abundance: NA; v_gene: TRBV10-3; CDR3aa: CAISGGGAYEQYF; CDR3nt: TGTGCCATCAGTGGTGGGGGAGCCTACGAGCAGTACTTC
d_gene: NA; j_gene: TRBJ2-1; abundance: many; v_gene: TRBV20-1; CDR3aa: CSARDTGTPDYNEQFF; CDR3nt: TGCAGTGCTAGAGACACCGGGACACCGGACTACAATGAGCAGTTCTTC
d_gene: NA; j_gene: TRBJ1-2; abundance: many; v_gene: TRBV13; CDR3aa: CASSPRLQFNYGYTF; CDR3nt: TGTGCCAGCAGCCCCCGCCTACAGTTTAACTATGGCTACACCTTC
d_gene: NA; j_gene: TRBJ2-7; abundance: many; v_gene: TRBV20-1; CDR3aa: CSVYGPSSYEQYF; CDR3nt: TGCAGTGTGTACGGCCCGAGCTCCTACGAGCAGTACTTC